Each of the 21 T cell receptor beta chains below was sequenced from the same sample in a study of cytomegalovirus exposure and HLA in healthy donors. Researchers ran the PCR with 60 Vbeta and 13 Jbeta primers. Measured with immunoSEQ multiplex PCR; TCRdb has only the in-frame clones, and not every one. The sample gives 90,000 or so clones, roughly 80% of which show up once; over 9.5% is in the top ten. Sequenced sample: PBMCs. The origin of the receptors is a man aged 30 to 39 in good health and CMV-seropositive.

This clone was seen just once. The V and J genes are TRBV13 and TRBJ2-2, with 7 bases lining up with TRBD1. The CDR3 extends over 16 amino acids. From germline, CDR1 is PRHDT and CDR2 FYEKMQ (reference sequence). The trim removed 6 bases at V and 0 bases at J, leaving 7 bases unmatched. The CDR3 coding sequence is TGTGCCAGCAGGCGGACTCAGGGGGCGAACACCGGGGAGCTGTTTTTT. Translation gives CASRRTQGANTGELFF. The whole variable domain, remainder taken from reference TRBV13 and TRBJ2-2, is AAGVIQSPRHLIKEKRETATLKCYPIPRHDTVYWYQQGPGQDPQFLISFYEKMQSDKGSIPDRFSAQQFSDYHSELNMSSLELGDSALYFCASRRTQGANTGELFFGEGSRLTVL.

This clone was detected a few times. The V call is TRBV6-5, the J call TRBJ2-7; D is perhaps TRBD1 (6 bases). CDR3 length equals 16 residues. Germline V CDR1 and CDR2: MNHEY, SVGAGI. V was shortened by 2 bases and J by 2 bases, with 16 bases between the two germline ends. This chain's CDR3 is CASSYGSGQGTYEQYF. CDR3 coding DNA: TGTGCCAGCAGTTACGGCTCGGGGCAGGGGACCTACGAGCAGTACTTC.

The chain couples TRBV2 to TRBJ1-2, with TRBD1 identical over 7 bases. Germline V gene lookup returns CDR1 SNHLY and CDR2 FYNNEI. This CDR3 is 14 amino acids long. The ends lost 4 bases at V and 3 bases at J; junction bases unmatched: 5. The CDR3 DNA is TGTGCCAGCAGTGCACGACAGGGTGACTATGGCTACACCTTC. As protein: CASSARQGDYGYTF.

A single count supports this clone. This chain links TRBV7-6 with TRBJ1-5; 12 nucleotides align to TRBD1. V was clipped by 4 bases and J by 6 bases; unmatched bases: 4. Germline CDR1 and CDR2: SGHVS and FNYEAQ. The CDR3 runs 15 residues. CDR3 bases: TGTGCCAGCAGCTCCGGGACAGGGGGCATTCAGCCCCAGCATTTT. It translates to CASSSGTGGIQPQHF.

The chain uses TRBV28 and TRBJ2-4; D perhaps matches TRBD2 (5 bases). Germline V gene data show CDR1 as MDHEN and CDR2 as SYDVKM. Between the trimmed V and J ends, which lost 6 bases and 7 bases, there was a span of 19 bases. The CDR3 has 15 amino acids. The chain's CDR3 is CASSKTGIMGNIQYF. CDR3 bases: TGTGCCAGCAGCAAAACCGGGATTATGGGGAACATTCAGTACTTC.

This clone was seen once. This chain uses TRBV18 with TRBJ2-1; 7 bases agree with TRBD2. The V segment lost 2 bases and the J segment 6 bases; nucleotides outside the gene matches: 1. Germline V gene sequence: CDR1 KGHSH, CDR2 LQKENI. This CDR3 is 13 amino acids long. The CDR3 DNA sequence: TGTGCCAGCTCACCAGGGGGGGGCAATGAGCAGTTCTTC. It specifies CASSPGGGNEQFF.

The chain couples TRBV5-1 to TRBJ2-2, with 8 bases aligning to TRBD2. The germline V gene has CDR1 SGHRS and CDR2 YFSETQ. V dropped 1 base and J dropped 6; count of bases not matched to a gene: 8. The CDR3 loop spans 16 amino acids. This chain's CDR3 is CASSLYGGGPSGELFF. The CDR3 region has the DNA TGCGCCAGCAGCTTGTACGGGGGGGGGCCCTCCGGGGAGCTGTTTTTT.

V usage is TRBV5-5 and J usage is TRBJ2-5, with a weak D call TRBD2 (5 bases). Germline-derived CDR1 and CDR2 are SGHKS and YYEKEE (reference sequence). CDR3 length: 17 residues. Deletions cut 2 bases from V and 5 bases from J, with 22 bases between. The CDR3 here is CASSFPPGSARGETQYF. The DNA for the CDR3 is TGTGCCAGCAGCTTTCCCCCCGGTAGCGCCCGAGGGGAGACCCAGTACTTC.

The V and J genes are TRBV4-2 and TRBJ1-2, with TRBD1 matching 10 bases. The CDR3 totals 17 residues. Germline CDR1 and CDR2: LGHNA and YNFKEQ. With V trimmed by 1 base and J by 8 bases, 13 bases remained unmatched. The CDR3 reads CASSQAGTGEGPGGYTF. As DNA, the CDR3 is TGTGCCAGCAGCCAAGCCGGGACAGGGGAGGGGCCGGGCGGCTACACCTTC.

In this sample, this clone turned up a few times. This chain uses TRBV6-1 with TRBJ2-7; possible D gene TRBD2, 5 bases. CDR1 MNHNS and CDR2 SASEGT come from the germline V gene. V lost 1 base to trimming and J lost 0 bases, with 13 bases between them. The CDR3 contains 16 residues. DNA of the CDR3: TGTGCCAGCAGTGAAGGGCGGTTTGGGAGCTCCTACGAGCAGTACTTC. Encoded protein: CASSEGRFGSSYEQYF.

The rearrangement joins TRBV19 to TRBJ1-6; TRBD1 agrees at 11 bases. After removal of 5 bases from V and 10 bases from J, the junction contained 7 bases not matched to a gene. The CDR3 loop spans 15 amino acids. From germline, CDR1 is LNHDA and CDR2 SQIVND (reference sequence). CDR3 bases: TGTGCCAGTAGTCCGGACAGGGGGCTTCGATCACCCCTCCACTTT. Its translation is CASSPDRGLRSPLHF.

This chain uses TRBV7-3 with TRBJ2-1; 7 bases are shared with TRBD1. CDR3 length: 13 amino acids. The germline CDR1 and CDR2 sequences are SGHTA and FQGTGA. J gave up 7 bases and V 5 bases, and 5 bases lay outside the gene matches. The CDR3: CASSAGTENEQFF. In nucleotides, the CDR3 is TGTGCCAGCAGCGCAGGGACAGAGAATGAGCAGTTCTTC.

CDR3 DNA sequence: TGCGCCAGCAGCCAAGCGGGGAGGGTCGATGAGCAGTTCTTC. Its translation is CASSQAGRVDEQFF. The V call is TRBV4-3, the J call TRBJ2-1, with TRBD2 matching over 7 bases. This CDR3 contains 14 residues. V lost 1 base and J lost 8; bases outside the gene matches: 5. From germline, CDR1 is LGHNA and CDR2 YSLEER.

The chain recombines TRBV19 with TRBJ2-7; TRBD1 matches 7 bases. In germline, CDR1 is LNHDA, CDR2 SQIVND (reference sequence). V lost 0 bases, J lost 7 bases, and 3 bases stayed unmatched. The CDR3 contains 13 residues. The CDR3 bases are TGTGCCAGTAGTATAGAACCCAGGGGGGAGCAGTACTTC. Amino acids: CASSIEPRGEQYF.

The genes are TRBV11-2 and TRBJ1-2; D is unclear. CDR1 SGHAT and CDR2 FQNNGV come from the germline V gene. The V gene lost 1 base and the J gene lost 0 bases, with 9 bases spanning the gap. The CDR3 is 15 residues long. The CDR3 protein is CASSLVDTPNYGYTF. CDR3 coding DNA: TGTGCCAGCAGCTTAGTCGACACTCCTAACTATGGCTACACCTTC.

The J gene is TRBJ2-5, the V gene TRBV7-8; a weak D match, TRBD2 (5 bases). The V gene's germline CDR1 is SGHVS and CDR2 FQNEAQ. This CDR3 contains 13 residues. Trimming pared 3 bases from V and 4 bases from J, leaving 9 bases between. The CDR3 DNA is TGTGCCAGCAGCTTGGTTGGGAGAGAGACCCAGTACTTC. Translated, it gives CASSLVGRETQYF.

This clone was seen just once. This chain joins TRBV6-5 and TRBJ2-5; a possible D gene is TRBD1 (5 bases). Trimming took off 5 bases at V and 5 bases at J, with 12 bases between the two ends. The CDR3 runs 13 residues. CDR1 and CDR2 from the germline V gene are MNHEY and SVGAGI. CDR3 sequence reads: CASSPGRSETQYF. The CDR3 DNA is TGTGCCAGCAGTCCAGGGCGCTCGGAGACCCAGTACTTC.

This chain connects TRBV7-3 to TRBJ2-5, with TRBD1 matching 10 bases. V gave up 5 bases and J gave up 3 bases; unmatched junction bases: 3. This CDR3 spans 14 amino acids. Germline V gene data show CDR1 as SGHTA and CDR2 as FQGTGA. The CDR3 DNA is TGTGCCAGCAGCCCCGGGACAGGGGAAGAGACCCAGTACTTC. Protein product: CASSPGTGEETQYF.

This sequence joins TRBV5-1 and TRBJ2-7, with 9 bases matching TRBD2. This CDR3 contains 14 residues. Losses at the gene ends were 3 bases for V and 1 base for J; bases not matched to a gene: 2. Germline CDR1 is SGHRS and CDR2 is YFSETQ. CDR3 region: CASSSSGASYEQYF. The CDR3 region has the DNA TGCGCCAGCAGCTCTAGCGGGGCATCCTACGAGCAGTACTTC.

The V and J genes are TRBV7-9 and TRBJ2-1; 7 bases are shared with TRBD2. This CDR3 spans 15 amino acids. Germline assignment: CDR1 SEHNR and CDR2 FQNEAQ (reference sequence). Trimming at V came to 5 bases and at J to 9 bases, leaving 13 bases not matched to a gene. The CDR3 is CASSPLRGEAGEQFF. CDR3 nucleotide sequence: TGTGCCAGCAGCCCTCTTCGGGGGGAGGCAGGTGAGCAGTTCTTC.

The chain uses TRBV4-2 and TRBJ2-7, with D possibly TRBD1 on 6 matching bases. Deletions cut 6 bases from V and 1 base from J, with 10 bases between. Germline V gene lookup returns CDR1 LGHNA and CDR2 YNFKEQ. The CDR3 is 13 amino acids. CDR3 DNA: TGTGCCAGCAGAAAGGACAGTTCCTACGAGCAGTACTTC. This gives the protein CASRKDSSYEQYF.